This T cell receptor beta chain was profiled in a study of T cell responses to AZD1222 COVID-19 vaccine. Study-level findings and limits: Unmutated variant regions are reportedly the target of nearly half of TCRs that are spike-specific.

The table came from immunoSEQ multiplex PCR; TCRdb's copy has only in-frame clones and leaves some out. The sample records 170,000 or so clones, less than 95% being singletons. Germline lookup yields CDR1 MNHEY and CDR2 SMNVEV (reference sequence). V was cut by 8 bases and J by 4 bases, with 11 bases left in between. This CDR3 spans 12 amino acids. Turning to this clone: No antigen is known for it.

The sample was peripheral blood, taken on day 0 of AZD1222 vaccination. This clonotype was sampled from an adult in good health. This chain links TRBV27 with TRBJ1-1; D possibly corresponds to TRBD1 (5 bases). CDR3 sequence (DNA): TGTGCCAGCGGGGACGGCTTCACTGAAGCTTTCTTT. Its protein is CASGDGFTEAFF.